The present TCR beta chain was sequenced within a study of technical replicates of blood from several donors. Some clones are missing from TCRdb's copy, which holds only in-frame ones; the method was immunoSEQ multiplex PCR. The sample includes 55,000 to 60,000 clones, around 93% of them seen just once. CDR3 length: 11 residues. The germline CDR1 and CDR2 sequences are DFQATT and SNEGSKA (reference sequence). Trimming stripped 6 bases from V and 7 bases from J, with 12 bases between. Sequencing was done on a sample of PBMCs. The V and J genes are TRBV20-1 and TRBJ1-2, with a tentative D call TRBD1 (6 bases). The TCR was taken from a human donor in good health. Some clones in this sample may be carry-over from other donors' samples. Here the CDR3 DNA reads TGCAGTGCCGGGGACAAATCTGGCTACACCTTC. The encoded protein is CSAGDKSGYTF.